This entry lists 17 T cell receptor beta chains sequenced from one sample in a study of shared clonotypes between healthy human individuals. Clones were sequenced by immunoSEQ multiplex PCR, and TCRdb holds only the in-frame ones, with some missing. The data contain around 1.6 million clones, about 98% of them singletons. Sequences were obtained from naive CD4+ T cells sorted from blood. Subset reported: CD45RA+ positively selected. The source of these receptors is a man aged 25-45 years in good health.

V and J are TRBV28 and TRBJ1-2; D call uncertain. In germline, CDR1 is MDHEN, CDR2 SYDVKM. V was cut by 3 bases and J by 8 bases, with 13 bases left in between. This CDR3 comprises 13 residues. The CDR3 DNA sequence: TGTGCCAGCAGTTTCCGCGGATCCAGGGGCTACACCTTC. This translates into CASSFRGSRGYTF.

CDR3 nucleotide sequence: TGCGCCAGCAGCCAAGTCGGGGGCGGCACAGATACGCAGTATTTT. Encoded protein: CASSQVGGGTDTQYF. The chain couples TRBV4-1 to TRBJ2-3; either TRBD1 or TRBD2 may fit D (6 bases each). Germline values: CDR1 MGHRA, CDR2 YSYEKL. Trimming removed 1 base from V and 1 base from J, with 9 bases in between. The length of the CDR3 is 15 residues.

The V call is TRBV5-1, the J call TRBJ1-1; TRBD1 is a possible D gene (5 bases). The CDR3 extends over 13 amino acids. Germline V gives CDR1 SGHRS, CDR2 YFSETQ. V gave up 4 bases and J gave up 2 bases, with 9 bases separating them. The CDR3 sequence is CASSARDNTEAFF. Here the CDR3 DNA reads TGCGCCAGCAGCGCGCGGGACAACACTGAAGCTTTCTTT.

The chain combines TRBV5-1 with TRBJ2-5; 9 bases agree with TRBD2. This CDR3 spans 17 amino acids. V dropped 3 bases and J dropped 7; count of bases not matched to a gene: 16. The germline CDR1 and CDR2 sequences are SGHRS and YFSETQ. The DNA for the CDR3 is TGCGCCAGCAGCTCGACGACAGCGGGAGGCCTGCGGGGGACCCAGTACTTC. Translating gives CASSSTTAGGLRGTQYF. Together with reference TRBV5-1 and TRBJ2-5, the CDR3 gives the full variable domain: KAGVTQTPRYLIKTRGQQVTLSCSPISGHRSVSWYQQTPGQGLQFLFEYFSETQRNKGNFPGRFSGRQFSNSRSEMNVSTLELGDSALYLCASSSTTAGGLRGTQYFGPGTRLLVL.

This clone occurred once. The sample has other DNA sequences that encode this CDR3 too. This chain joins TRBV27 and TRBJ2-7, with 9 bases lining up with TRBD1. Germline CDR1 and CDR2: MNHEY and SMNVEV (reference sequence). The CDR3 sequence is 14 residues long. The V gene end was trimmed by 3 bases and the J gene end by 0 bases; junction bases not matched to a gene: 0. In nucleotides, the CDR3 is TGTGCCAGCAGTTTGACAGGGGGCTCCTACGAGCAGTACTTC. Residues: CASSLTGGSYEQYF.

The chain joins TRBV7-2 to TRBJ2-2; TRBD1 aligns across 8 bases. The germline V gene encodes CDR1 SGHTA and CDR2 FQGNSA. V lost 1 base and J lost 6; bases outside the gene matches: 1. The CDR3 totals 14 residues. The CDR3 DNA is TGTGCCAGCAGCTTAGTACAGGGGGCCGGGGAGCTGTTTTTT. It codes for CASSLVQGAGELFF.

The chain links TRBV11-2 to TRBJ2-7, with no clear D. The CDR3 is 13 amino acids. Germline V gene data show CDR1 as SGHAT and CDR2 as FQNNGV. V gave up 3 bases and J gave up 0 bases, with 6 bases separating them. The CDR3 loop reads CASSFDLSYEQYF. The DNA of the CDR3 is TGTGCCAGCAGCTTCGATCTCTCCTACGAGCAGTACTTC.

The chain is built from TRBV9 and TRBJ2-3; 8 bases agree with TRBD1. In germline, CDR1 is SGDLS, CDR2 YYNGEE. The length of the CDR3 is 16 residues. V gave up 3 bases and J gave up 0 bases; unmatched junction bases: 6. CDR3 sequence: CASSGPGQESTDTQYF. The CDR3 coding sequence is TGTGCCAGCAGCGGGCCGGGACAGGAAAGCACAGATACGCAGTATTTT.

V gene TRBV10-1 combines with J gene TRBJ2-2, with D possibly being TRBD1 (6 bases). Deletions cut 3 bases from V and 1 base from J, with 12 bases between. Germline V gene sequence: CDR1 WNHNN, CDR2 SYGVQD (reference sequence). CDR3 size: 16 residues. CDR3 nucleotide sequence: TGCGCCAGCAGTGAATTCGGGACAAAGAACACCGGGGAGCTGTTTTTT. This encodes CASSEFGTKNTGELFF.

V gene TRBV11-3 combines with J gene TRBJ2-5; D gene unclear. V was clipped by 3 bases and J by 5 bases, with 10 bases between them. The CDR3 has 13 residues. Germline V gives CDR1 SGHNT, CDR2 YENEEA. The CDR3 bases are TGTGCCAGCAGCTTTGGGGTCCGGGAGACCCAGTACTTC. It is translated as CASSFGVRETQYF.

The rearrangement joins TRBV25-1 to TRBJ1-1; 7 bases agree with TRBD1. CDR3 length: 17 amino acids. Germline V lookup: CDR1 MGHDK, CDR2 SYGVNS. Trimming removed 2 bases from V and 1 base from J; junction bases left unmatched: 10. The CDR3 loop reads CASSEVGRGGRNTEAFF. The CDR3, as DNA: TGTGCCAGCAGTGAAGTTGGCAGGGGGGGGCGGAACACTGAAGCTTTCTTT.

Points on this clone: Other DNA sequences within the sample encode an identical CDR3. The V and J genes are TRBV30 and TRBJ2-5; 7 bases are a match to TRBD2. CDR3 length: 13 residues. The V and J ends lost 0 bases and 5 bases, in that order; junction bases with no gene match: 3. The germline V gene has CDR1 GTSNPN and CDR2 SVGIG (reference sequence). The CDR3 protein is CAWSVLGGETQYF. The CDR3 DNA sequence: TGTGCCTGGAGTGTACTGGGGGGGGAGACCCAGTACTTC.

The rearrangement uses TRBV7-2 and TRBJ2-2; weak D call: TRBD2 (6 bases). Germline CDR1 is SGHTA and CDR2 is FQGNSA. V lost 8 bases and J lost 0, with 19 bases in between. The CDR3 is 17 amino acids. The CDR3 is CASSRAVERANTGELFF. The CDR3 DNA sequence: TGTGCCAGCTCGCGGGCGGTCGAGCGGGCGAACACCGGGGAGCTGTTTTTT. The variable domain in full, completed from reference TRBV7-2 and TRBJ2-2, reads GAGVSQSPSNKVTEKGKDVELRCDPISGHTALYWYRQSLGQGLEFLIYFQGNSAPDKSGLPSDRFSAERTGGSVSTLTIQRTQQEDSAVYLCASSRAVERANTGELFFGEGSRLTVL.

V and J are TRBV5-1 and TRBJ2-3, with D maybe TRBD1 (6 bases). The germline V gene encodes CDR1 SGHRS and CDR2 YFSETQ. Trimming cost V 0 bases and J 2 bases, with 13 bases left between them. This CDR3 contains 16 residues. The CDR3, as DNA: TGCGCCAGCAGCTTGGGGGCCAGGGGAGCCACAGATACGCAGTATTTT. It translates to CASSLGARGATDTQYF.

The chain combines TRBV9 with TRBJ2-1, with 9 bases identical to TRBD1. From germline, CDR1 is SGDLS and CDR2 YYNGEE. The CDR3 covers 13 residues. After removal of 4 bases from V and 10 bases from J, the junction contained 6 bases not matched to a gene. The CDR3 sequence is CASSKTGGGEQFF. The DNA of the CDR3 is TGTGCCAGCAGCAAAACAGGGGGCGGGGAGCAGTTCTTC.

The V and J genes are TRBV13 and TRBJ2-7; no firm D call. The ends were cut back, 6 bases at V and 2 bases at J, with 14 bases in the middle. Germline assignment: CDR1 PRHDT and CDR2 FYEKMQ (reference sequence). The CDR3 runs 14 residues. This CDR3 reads CASSYLQSTYEQYF. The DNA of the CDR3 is TGTGCCAGCAGTTATCTACAGTCCACCTACGAGCAGTACTTC.

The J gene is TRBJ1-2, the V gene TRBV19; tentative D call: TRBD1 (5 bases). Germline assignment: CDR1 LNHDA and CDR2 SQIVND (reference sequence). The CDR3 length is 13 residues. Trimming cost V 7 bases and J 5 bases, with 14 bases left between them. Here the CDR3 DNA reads TGTGCCAGTACCTCGTCGGGGGGATATGGCTACACCTTC. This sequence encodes CASTSSGGYGYTF.